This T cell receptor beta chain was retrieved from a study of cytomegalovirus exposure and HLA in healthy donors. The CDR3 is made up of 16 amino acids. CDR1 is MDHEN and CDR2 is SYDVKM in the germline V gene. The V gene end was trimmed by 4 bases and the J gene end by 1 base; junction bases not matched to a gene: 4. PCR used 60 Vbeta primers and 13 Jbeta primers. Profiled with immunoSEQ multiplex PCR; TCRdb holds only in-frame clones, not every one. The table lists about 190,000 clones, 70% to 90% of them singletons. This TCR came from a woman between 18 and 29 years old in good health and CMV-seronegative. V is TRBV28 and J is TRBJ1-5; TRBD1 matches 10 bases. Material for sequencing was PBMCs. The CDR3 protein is CASSYQGQGSNQPQHF. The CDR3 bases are TGTGCCAGCAGTTACCAGGGACAGGGGAGCAATCAGCCCCAGCATTTT.